A single sample is the source of the 15 T cell receptor beta chains below, sequenced in a study of vaccination and CD4 T cells after COVID-19. These TCRs are of unknown antigen specificity. Sequenced with the Oncomine TCR Beta short-read assay was DNA taken from cultured CD4+ T cells. In TCRdb, the PCR reads were re-called with MiXCR into one record per CDR3 protein. The table includes about 14,000 distinct CDR3 sequences, about 47% detected once. Stated treatment: roughly ten-day PBMC culture with coronavirus spike peptide pools or control peptides (ViraFEST assay). The material sequenced was CD4+ T cells from blood, cultured in vitro. The receptor source for this set is a human donor who had recovered from COVID-19.

This chain joins TRBV11-3 and TRBJ2-2; D is ambiguous. Between the trimmed V and J ends, which lost 3 bases and 3 bases, there was a span of 8 bases. The germline gives CDR1 SGHNT, CDR2 YENEEA. The CDR3 spans 14 residues. The CDR3 here is CASSFARDTGELFF. As DNA, the CDR3 is TGTGCCAGCAGCTTCGCTAGAGACACCGGGGAGCTGTTTTTT.

The J gene is TRBJ2-3, the V gene TRBV7-9; D gene unclear. Trimming removed 4 bases at V and 2 bases at J, with 10 bases between. Germline CDR1 is SEHNR and CDR2 is FQNEAQ (reference sequence). This CDR3 has 14 amino acids. CDR3 sequence: CASSSDDNTDTQYF. The CDR3 region has the DNA TGTGCCAGCAGCTCGGACGATAACACAGATACGCAGTATTTT. The whole variable domain, remainder taken from reference TRBV7-9 and TRBJ2-3, is DTGVSQNPRHKITKRGQNVTFRCDPISEHNRLYWYRQTLGQGPEFLTYFQNEAQLEKSRLLSDRFSAERPKGSFSTLEIQRTEQGDSAMYLCASSSDDNTDTQYFGPGTRLTVL.

This chain uses TRBV6-5 with TRBJ1-1, with D hard to call. The germline gives CDR1 MNHEY, CDR2 SVGAGI. This CDR3 is 15 amino acids long. The V and J ends lost 1 base and 5 bases respectively, with 14 bases between them. The CDR3 spells CASSYYARRETEAFF. For the CDR3, the DNA is TGTGCCAGCAGTTACTACGCGAGGAGAGAGACTGAAGCTTTCTTT.

This clonotype was detected a few times. V gene TRBV12-3 or TRBV12-4 combines with J gene TRBJ1-1; D is unclear. V was clipped by 2 bases and J by 3 bases, with 1 base between them. The CDR3 length is 11 residues. The CDR3 protein is CASSLYTEAFF. In DNA, the CDR3 is TGTGCCAGCAGTTTATACACTGAAGCTTTCTTT.

The chain joins TRBV5-1 to TRBJ2-7, with unresolved D. V was trimmed by 4 bases and J by 3 bases, leaving 5 bases between them. The CDR3 runs 11 residues. The germline V gene encodes CDR1 SGHRS and CDR2 YFSETQ. CDR3: CASSNYYEQYF. The CDR3 nucleotides read TGCGCCAGCAGCAACTACTACGAGCAGTACTTC. Looking up the rest from reference TRBV5-1 and TRBJ2-7 gives the full variable domain: KAGVTQTPRYLIKTRGQQVTLSCSPISGHRSVSWYQQTPGQGLQFLFEYFSETQRNKGNFPGRFSGRQFSNSRSEMNVSTLELGDSALYLCASSNYYEQYFGPGTRLTVT.

This chain uses TRBV20-1 with TRBJ1-1; TRBD1 might be the D (6 bases). Germline lookup yields CDR1 DFQATT and CDR2 SNEGSKA (reference sequence). The CDR3 covers 15 residues. The germline V and J ends were trimmed by 0 bases and 3 bases, with 14 bases remaining between them. CDR3 region: CSARDSGTLHTEAFF. The CDR3 DNA reads TGCAGTGCTAGAGATTCCGGGACACTACACACTGAAGCTTTCTTT.

The chain carries TRBV5-1 and TRBJ2-3; the D call may be TRBD1 or TRBD2 (6 bases each). CDR3 size: 15 residues. The V gene's germline CDR1 is SGHRS and CDR2 YFSETQ. V dropped 5 bases and J dropped 1 base, with 14 bases sitting between them. CDR3 sequence: CASSYNREGTDTQYF. CDR3 coding DNA: TGCGCCAGCAGTTACAACAGGGAGGGCACAGATACGCAGTATTTT.

The chain has TRBV28 and TRBJ2-7; D gene unclear. The germline gives CDR1 MDHEN, CDR2 SYDVKM. Trimming removed 5 bases at V and 9 bases at J, with 14 bases between. This CDR3 is built from 12 residues. The CDR3, as DNA: TGTGCCAGCAGTCCCCCGTTTGGGCGGCAGTACTTC. Its protein is CASSPPFGRQYF.

This chain uses TRBV6-1 with TRBJ1-2; D gene unclear. Germline loops: CDR1 MNHNS, CDR2 SASEGT. The ends were cut back, 3 bases at V and 1 base at J, with 12 bases in the middle. There are 15 residues in the CDR3. CDR3 coding DNA: TGTGCCAGCAGTGACCCGGGCCTCCTTAACTATGGCTACACCTTC. It yields the protein CASSDPGLLNYGYTF.

As to this clonotype: Germline is not matched at one junction end, which may reflect a read error. This sequence joins TRBV7-6 and TRBJ1-5; D remains ambiguous. Germline V gene data show CDR1 as SGHVS and CDR2 as FNYEAQ. This CDR3 comprises 13 residues. CDR3 residues: CASSLDFNQPQHF. The DNA of the CDR3 is TGTGCTAGCAGCTTGGATTTCAATCAGCCCCAGCATTTT.

The chain combines TRBV24-1 with TRBJ2-5, with a possible D match to TRBD1 (6 bases). The CDR3 is 14 residues long. The germline V gene has CDR1 KGHDR and CDR2 SFDVKD. V was trimmed by 4 bases and J by 6 bases, leaving 14 bases between them. CDR3 bases: TGTGCCACCAGTGACCACACAGGGTCGAAGACCCAGTACTTC. Translating it yields CATSDHTGSKTQYF.

This clonotype was recorded a few times. The chain uses TRBV21-1 and TRBJ1-5; TRBD1 reflects the table's D call only, with no check against the DNA. TRBV21-1 is termed a pseudogene. This CDR3 contains 16 residues. The CDR3 DNA reads TGTGCCAGCAGCAAAGGGGACAGGGATGGAAATCAGCCCCAGCATTTT. Its translation is CASSKGDRDGNQPQHF.

V usage is TRBV7-9 and J usage is TRBJ2-2, with a tentative D call TRBD2 (6 bases). The CDR3 is 16 amino acids. The germline gives CDR1 SEHNR, CDR2 FQNEAQ (reference sequence). Between the trimmed V and J ends, which lost 3 bases and 3 bases, there was a span of 14 bases. As DNA, the CDR3 is TGTGCCAGCAGCTTGCCCTTAGCGGCGGACACCGGGGAGCTGTTTTTT. Its translation is CASSLPLAADTGELFF.

This clonotype showed up just a few times. The chain links TRBV20-1 to TRBJ2-1; TRBD2 agrees at 7 bases. The J segment lost 5 bases and the V segment lost 1 base, leaving 17 bases of the junction unmatched. This CDR3 comprises 18 residues. CDR1 is DFQATT, CDR2 SNEGSKA, per germline (reference sequence). CDR3 amino acids: CSARVPPPTSLLDNEQFF. CDR3 bases: TGCAGTGCTAGAGTACCCCCTCCGACTAGCTTACTGGACAATGAGCAGTTCTTC.

The V and J genes are TRBV11-2 and TRBJ2-7, with no clear D. V gave up 2 bases and J gave up 2 bases, with 13 bases separating them. The CDR3 runs to 15 residues. The germline gives CDR1 SGHAT, CDR2 FQNNGV. CDR3 residues: CASSLYGLGTYEQYF. In nucleotides, the CDR3 is TGTGCCAGCAGCTTATACGGTTTGGGCACCTACGAGCAGTACTTC.